This entry lists 17 T cell receptor beta chains sequenced from one sample in a study of T cell clones after liver transplantation. Repertoires were generated with immunoSEQ multiplex PCR, while TCRdb's copy carries only in-frame clones and drops some. The table lists roughly 55,000 clones, roughly 80% of them singletons, with roughly 8.1% in the top ten. The source material was CD4+ T cells from blood, sampled before liver transplant. The receptors were sampled from a human donor who received a liver transplant.

The chain recombines TRBV7-9 with TRBJ2-5; D not certain. CDR3 length: 14 amino acids. Per germline, CDR1 SEHNR and CDR2 FQNEAQ (reference sequence). The V gene lost 2 bases and the J gene lost 2 bases, with 9 bases spanning the gap. The chain's CDR3 is CASSLMTEQETQYF. Written as DNA, the CDR3 is TGTGCCAGCAGCTTAATGACGGAGCAAGAGACCCAGTACTTC.

V and J are TRBV5-5 and TRBJ2-1; D is perhaps TRBD1 (6 bases). The germline V gene encodes CDR1 SGHKS and CDR2 YYEKEE (reference sequence). V was pared by 4 bases and J by 0 bases, with 11 bases between. This CDR3 contains 15 residues. The CDR3 region has the DNA TGTGCCAGCAGCCCTACAGGGCTCTCCTACAATGAGCAGTTCTTC. Its protein product is CASSPTGLSYNEQFF.

This chain joins TRBV7-2 and TRBJ1-2; tentative D call: TRBD1 (5 bases). The CDR3 covers 14 residues. CDR1 is SGHTA, CDR2 FQGNSA, per germline. V was pared by 2 bases and J by 4 bases, with 11 bases between. The chain's CDR3 is CASSLSAGTYGYTF. CDR3 DNA: TGTGCCAGCAGCTTATCAGCAGGGACCTATGGCTACACCTTC.

The V and J genes are TRBV10-1 and TRBJ2-1, with TRBD2 as a possible D gene (5 bases). Trimming pared 8 bases from V and 5 bases from J, leaving 16 bases between. Looked up from germline, CDR1 is WNHNN and CDR2 is SYGVQD (reference sequence). The length of the CDR3 is 14 residues. This CDR3 reads CASPPETGDNEQFF. The CDR3 DNA follows: TGCGCCAGCCCACCTGAAACCGGGGACAATGAGCAGTTCTTC.

The genes are TRBV11-2 and TRBJ1-2; D call uncertain. The CDR3 sequence is 17 residues long. V was trimmed by 4 bases and J by 5 bases, leaving 23 bases between them. CDR1 and CDR2 from the germline V gene are SGHAT and FQNNGV. This CDR3 reads CASSSLRRQPMFYGYTF. CDR3 in DNA: TGTGCCAGCAGCTCCCTTCGGCGACAACCGATGTTTTATGGCTACACCTTC.

The chain couples TRBV19 to TRBJ1-5; 7 bases are shared with TRBD1. The CDR3 extends over 14 amino acids. Germline trimming cut 5 bases from V and 4 bases from J; bases unmatched to any gene: 5. The germline CDR1 and CDR2 sequences are LNHDA and SQIVND (reference sequence). The chain's CDR3 is CASSPGTENQPQHF. The CDR3 DNA reads TGTGCCAGTAGTCCCGGGACAGAAAATCAGCCCCAGCATTTT.

As DNA, the CDR3 is TGTGCCAGCAGTGAGAGTGGGAGGGCAGATACGCAGTATTTT. It is translated as CASSESGRADTQYF. The chain is built from TRBV2 and TRBJ2-3, with 7 bases lining up with TRBD2. The CDR3 has 14 residues. The V segment lost 3 bases and the J segment 4 bases; nucleotides outside the gene matches: 4. Per the germline V gene, CDR1 is SNHLY and CDR2 is FYNNEI.

V and J are TRBV5-4 and TRBJ1-4, with a possible D match to TRBD1 (5 bases). The V end was cut by 9 bases, the J end by 8 bases, with 17 bases between. Germline V lookup: CDR1 SGHNT, CDR2 YYREEE (reference sequence). CDR3 length: 13 amino acids. The CDR3, as DNA: TGTGCCAAAAAGCGGGGCCGTGGCGAAAAACTGTTTTTT. Amino acid sequence: CAKKRGRGEKLFF.

The chain recombines TRBV29-1 with TRBJ1-2; D remains unclear. This CDR3 is built from 12 residues. Per germline, CDR1 SQVTM and CDR2 ANQGSEA. V lost 4 bases to trimming and J lost 4 bases, with 10 bases between them. The CDR3 DNA reads TGCAGCGTTGGGTCGGAGACCTATGGCTACACCTTC. Protein: CSVGSETYGYTF.

The V gene is TRBV7-2, the J gene TRBJ2-3, with 11 nucleotides matching TRBD2. CDR1 is SGHTA and CDR2 is FQGNSA in the germline V gene. V shed 1 base and J 2 bases; nucleotides not matched to a gene: 5. This CDR3 is built from 17 residues. The CDR3 region is CASSLVGTSGITDTQYF. The CDR3 DNA sequence: TGTGCCAGCAGCTTAGTAGGGACTAGCGGAATCACAGATACGCAGTATTTT.

The chain joins TRBV7-8 to TRBJ2-7, with unresolved D. The germline V gene encodes CDR1 SGHVS and CDR2 FQNEAQ. The V end was cut by 0 bases, the J end by 0 bases, with 6 bases between. This CDR3 has 14 amino acids. CDR3 DNA: TGTGCCAGCAGCTTAGCGGACCTCTCCTACGAGCAGTACTTC. Translated, it gives CASSLADLSYEQYF.

This rearrangement joins TRBV7-2 to TRBJ2-3; 10 positions match TRBD1. With V trimmed by 8 bases and J by 6 bases, 8 bases remained unmatched. Looked up from germline, CDR1 is SGHTA and CDR2 is FQGNSA. The CDR3 length is 14 residues. CDR3 nucleotides: TGTGCCAGCGTCCGGGACAGGGGAAAGGATACGCAGTATTTT. It encodes CASVRDRGKDTQYF.

This clone has only a few counts. The chain's CDR3 is CARRGDTDGYTF. CDR3 in DNA: TGTGCCAGACGGGGGGACACGGATGGCTACACCTTC. This chain joins TRBV2 and TRBJ1-2; tentative D call: TRBD1 (6 bases). The V end was cut by 9 bases, the J end by 6 bases, with 14 bases between. Per germline, CDR1 SNHLY and CDR2 FYNNEI. The CDR3 totals 12 residues.

This chain joins TRBV13 and TRBJ2-7; possibly TRBD1 or TRBD2 for D (6 bases each). The germline V and J ends were trimmed by 3 bases and 1 base, with 13 bases remaining between them. The CDR3 is 15 amino acids. Germline loops: CDR1 PRHDT, CDR2 FYEKMQ (reference sequence). The CDR3 DNA reads as TGTGCCAGCAGCTTGGAGGGGGGATCTTCCTACGAGCAGTACTTC. It specifies CASSLEGGSSYEQYF.

J is TRBJ1-4 and V is TRBV19, with D tentatively TRBD1 (5 bases). There are 15 residues in the CDR3. The germline CDR1 and CDR2 sequences are LNHDA and SQIVND (reference sequence). The V gene lost 9 bases and the J gene lost 0 bases, with 14 bases spanning the gap. CDR3 amino acids: CASRDGGATNEKLFF. DNA for the CDR3: TGTGCCAGCCGGGACGGGGGAGCAACTAATGAAAAACTGTTTTTT.

V and J are TRBV4-1 and TRBJ2-7; maybe TRBD2 (6 bases). V gave up 0 bases and J gave up 0 bases, with 18 bases separating them. The CDR3 has 18 amino acids. Germline CDR1 reads MGHRA; CDR2 reads YSYEKL. DNA of the CDR3: TGCGCCAGCAGCCAAGAAGGACCCGGAGGGGTGAACTCCTACGAGCAGTACTTC. Translated, it gives CASSQEGPGGVNSYEQYF.

This chain connects TRBV5-6 to TRBJ2-1; no definite D call. Deletions cut 7 bases from V and 0 bases from J, with 14 bases between. CDR1 SGHDT and CDR2 YYEEEE come from the germline V gene. The CDR3 is 15 residues long. Written as DNA, the CDR3 is TGTGCCAGCTCCGGCCCAGGCAACTCCTACAATGAGCAGTTCTTC. The encoded protein is CASSGPGNSYNEQFF.